A selection of T cell receptor beta chains follows, all from one sample in a study of blood T cell repertoires in COVID-19. Profiled with immunoSEQ multiplex PCR; TCRdb holds only in-frame clones, not every one. The data show 200,000 to 250,000 clones, 88% seen once. Specimen: PBMCs or T cells enriched from blood (not recorded which). These receptors came from a woman aged 25 to 39 who had recovered from COVID-19. Both conserved end residues are part of each CDR3. D genes are given only for firm matches. A row's size may be missing; if present it is once, few, many or a size class.

v_call	d_call	clone_size	j_call	cdr3_aa	cdr3_nt
TRBV6-5	-	once	TRBJ2-7	CASRPPGLTYYEQYF	TGTGCCAGCAGACCCCCGGGACTGACTTATTACGAGCAGTACTTC
TRBV7-9	-	-	TRBJ1-2	CASSIKGGGYGYTF	TGTGCCAGCAGCATAAAGGGAGGGGGATATGGCTACACCTTC
TRBV5-1	TRBD2	-	TRBJ2-5	CASSLALTSGGTQETQYF	TGCGCCAGCAGCTTGGCCCTAACTAGCGGGGGAACCCAAGAGACCCAGTACTTC
TRBV7-2	TRBD2	-	TRBJ2-3	CASSLGLAGGTDTQYF	TGTGCCAGCAGCTTAGGCCTAGCGGGGGGCACAGATACGCAGTATTTT
TRBV4-1	-	few	TRBJ1-1	CASSRFGGTEAFF	TGCGCCAGCAGCCGTTTCGGGGGGACTGAAGCTTTCTTT
TRBV9	TRBD1	-	TRBJ2-1	CASSVSGTGVVNEQFF	TGTGCCAGCAGCGTAAGTGGGACAGGGGTCGTCAATGAGCAGTTCTTC
TRBV4-3	-	-	TRBJ1-3	CASSQDLAGDGNTIYF	TGCGCCAGCAGCCAAGATTTGGCAGGGGATGGAAACACCATATATTTT
TRBV19	TRBD1	once	TRBJ2-2	CASSPRTGLNTGELFF	TGTGCCAGTAGTCCTAGGACAGGCTTGAACACCGGGGAGCTGTTTTTT
TRBV4-1	TRBD2	-	TRBJ2-5	CASSPRGAGAQHFQETQYF	TGCGCCAGCAGCCCTCGGGGAGCGGGGGCCCAACATTTCCAAGAGACCCAGTACTTC
TRBV7-7	TRBD1	once	TRBJ2-7	CASSVGTAPTYEQYF	TGTGCCAGCAGCGTTGGGACAGCGCCAACCTACGAGCAGTACTTC
TRBV6-1	-	-	TRBJ2-2	CASSEAMYSNTGELFF	TGTGCCAGCAGTGAAGCTATGTATTCGAACACCGGGGAGCTGTTTTTT
TRBV25-1	-	-	TRBJ1-2	CASSETGANYGYTF	TGTGCCAGCAGTGAAACAGGTGCTAACTATGGCTACACCTTC
TRBV3-1/TRBV3-2	-	-	TRBJ2-6	CASSFDAGNSGANVLTF	TGTGCCAGCAGCTTTGACGCAGGGAACTCTGGGGCCAACGTCCTGACTTTC
TRBV4-1	TRBD1	-	TRBJ1-1	CASSRQGKDTEAFF	TGCGCCAGCAGCCGACAGGGTAAGGACACTGAAGCTTTCTTT
TRBV6-5	TRBD1	-	TRBJ2-7	CASRKMTGERYEQYF	TGTGCCAGCAGAAAAATGACAGGGGAACGGTACGAGCAGTACTTC
TRBV2	-	few	TRBJ1-5	CASSGSTVNRDQPQHF	TGTGCCAGCAGTGGATCTACAGTGAACAGGGATCAGCCCCAGCATTTT
TRBV2	-	once	TRBJ2-1	CAAKRRREFF	TGTGCCGCCAAAAGAAGGAGGGAGTTCTTC
TRBV5-5	-	-	TRBJ1-5	CASSEGLWSGYQPQHF	TGTGCCAGCAGCGAGGGCCTTTGGAGCGGCTATCAGCCCCAGCATTTT
TRBV19	TRBD1	-	TRBJ1-2	CASKPWTGTGGYTF	TGTGCCAGCAAACCCTGGACAGGGACTGGGGGCTACACCTTC
TRBV9	TRBD2	-	TRBJ2-3	CASSPTSGRPTDTQYF	TGTGCCAGCAGCCCTACTAGCGGACGTCCCACAGATACGCAGTATTTT
TRBV13	-	-	TRBJ1-6	CASSTSGTGAPLHF	TGTGCCAGCAGCACATCAGGGACGGGGGCACCCCTCCACTTT
TRBV9	-	-	TRBJ1-2	CASSVGGGGYTF	TGTGCCAGCAGCGTAGGGGGGGGCGGCTACACCTTC
TRBV18	TRBD1	-	TRBJ1-5	CASSTGQDQPQHF	TGTGCCAGCTCAACGGGACAGGATCAGCCCCAGCATTTT
TRBV9	-	-	TRBJ1-2	CASSVRGGGYTF	TGTGCCAGCAGCGTAAGGGGGGGCGGCTACACCTTC
TRBV7-9	-	-	TRBJ2-3	CASSTNREHNTDTQYF	TGTGCCAGCAGCACAAACCGGGAACATAACACAGATACGCAGTATTTT
TRBV4-3	-	-	TRBJ2-7	CASSQEAQGPYEQYF	TGCGCCAGCAGCCAAGAAGCACAGGGTCCCTACGAGCAGTACTTC
TRBV7-2	TRBD1	-	TRBJ1-2	CASSLGRTGGTYGYTF	TGTGCCAGCAGCTTGGGCCGGACAGGGGGCACCTATGGCTACACCTTC
TRBV9	-	-	TRBJ1-4	CASSPRDIFQPTNEKLFF	TGTGCCAGCAGCCCTCGGGACATCTTTCAGCCAACTAATGAAAAACTGTTTTTT
TRBV4-1	-	-	TRBJ2-5	CASSPGDEETQYF	TGCGCCAGCAGCCCGGGAGACGAGGAGACCCAGTACTTC
TRBV18	TRBD2	-	TRBJ2-7	CASSRGGRNEQYF	TGTGCCAGCTCCCGGGGAGGGAGGAACGAGCAGTACTTC
TRBV19	-	-	TRBJ1-2	CASSIEQLAQGYTF	TGTGCCAGTAGTATAGAGCAATTAGCTCAAGGCTACACCTTC
TRBV6-5	TRBD2	-	TRBJ2-3	CASSPGLATDTQYF	TGTGCCAGCAGTCCGGGACTAGCTACAGATACGCAGTATTTT
TRBV7-9	TRBD1	-	TRBJ1-1	CASSFDRGAFF	TGTGCCAGCAGCTTCGACAGGGGGGCTTTCTTT
TRBV19	TRBD1	-	TRBJ1-2	CASSSGTGSLYTF	TGTGCCAGTAGTAGCGGGACAGGGAGCCTCTACACCTTC
TRBV4-2	TRBD1	-	TRBJ1-6	CASSHPVTGGEINSPLHF	TGTGCCAGCAGCCATCCAGTGACAGGGGGCGAAATAAATTCACCCCTCCACTTT
TRBV5-1	-	-	TRBJ1-2	CASSSGTSYGYTF	TGCGCCAGCAGCTCCGGGACATCCTATGGCTACACCTTC
TRBV9	-	-	TRBJ2-7	CASSAPGLEDEQYF	TGTGCCAGCAGCGCCCCGGGGTTGGAGGACGAGCAGTACTTC
TRBV19	TRBD1	-	TRBJ1-1	CASSMSGGMNTEAFF	TGTGCCAGTAGTATGTCAGGGGGCATGAACACTGAAGCTTTCTTT
TRBV2	-	-	TRBJ2-2	CASTNGDYTGELFF	TGTGCCAGCACCAACGGGGACTACACCGGGGAGCTGTTTTTT
TRBV4-3	-	-	TRBJ1-6	CASSQDRSSYNSPLHF	TGCGCCAGCAGCCAAGATCGCAGCTCCTATAATTCACCCCTCCACTTT
TRBV6-5	TRBD1	once	TRBJ2-7	CASSYGGTGPYEQYF	TGTGCCAGCAGTTACGGGGGGACAGGGCCCTACGAGCAGTACTTC
TRBV7-3	-	-	TRBJ2-3	CASSLTPVTDTQYF	TGTGCCAGCAGCTTAACGCCGGTCACAGATACGCAGTATTTT
TRBV21-1	-	once	TRBJ1-1	CASSKRGLNTEAFF	TGTGCCAGCAGCAAACGAGGGCTGAACACTGAAGCTTTCTTT
TRBV7-9	-	-	TRBJ1-1	CASSFATEAFF	TGTGCCAGCAGCTTCGCGACAGAAGCTTTCTTT
TRBV9	TRBD2	-	TRBJ2-1	CASSVGTSGGEQFF	TGTGCCAGCAGCGTAGGGACTAGCGGGGGGGAGCAGTTCTTC
TRBV19	-	-	TRBJ1-5	CASTIGGQPQHF	TGTGCCAGTACCATAGGAGGTCAGCCCCAGCATTTT
TRBV9	-	-	TRBJ1-2	CASSVGGRSYGYTF	TGTGCCAGCAGCGTAGGTGGCAGGTCCTATGGCTACACCTTC
TRBV12-3/TRBV12-4	-	-	TRBJ2-6	CASSFNFINVLTF	TGTGCCAGCAGTTTTAACTTCATCAACGTCCTGACTTTC
TRBV7-2	-	few	TRBJ1-1	CASSLLEETEAFF	TGTGCCAGCAGCTTACTAGAGGAGACTGAAGCTTTCTTT
TRBV6-1	-	once	TRBJ1-6	CASSEGYGGNNSPLHF	TGTGCCAGCAGTGAAGGTTACGGGGGAAATAATTCACCCCTCCACTTT
TRBV19	-	-	TRBJ1-2	CASSIPGGANYGYTF	TGTGCCAGTAGTATTCCAGGCGGGGCTAACTATGGCTACACCTTC
TRBV9	-	-	TRBJ2-7	CASSASTRGEQYF	TGTGCCAGCAGCGCCTCGACCCGGGGGGAGCAGTACTTC
TRBV19	TRBD1	-	TRBJ1-5	CVSSIRQGNQPQHF	TGTGTCAGTAGTATCAGACAGGGTAACCAGCCCCAGCATTTT
TRBV2	TRBD1	-	TRBJ1-2	CASSVSQGAFGYTF	TGTGCCAGCAGTGTGTCCCAGGGGGCATTTGGCTACACCTTC
TRBV6-5	TRBD1	once	TRBJ1-2	CASTGQGGYGYTF	TGTGCCAGTACTGGACAGGGGGGATATGGCTACACCTTC
TRBV5-5	-	-	TRBJ1-6	CASSLSDPGPLHF	TGTGCCAGCAGCTTGAGCGACCCTGGTCCCCTCCACTTT
TRBV29-1	-	-	TRBJ2-7	CSVVRGYEQYF	TGCAGCGTTGTCCGGGGCTACGAGCAGTACTTC
TRBV9	-	-	TRBJ2-3	CASSVLARSTDTQYF	TGTGCCAGCAGCGTCTTAGCTCGTAGCACAGATACGCAGTATTTT
TRBV7-8	-	-	TRBJ1-1	CASSSSRKAEAFF	TGTGCCAGCAGCTCTTCGCGTAAAGCTGAAGCTTTCTTT